What follows are 18 T cell receptor beta chains derived from one specimen sequenced in a study of low-dose radiotherapy and immunotherapy resistance in tumors (dated by TCRdb to the early 2020s). Sequencing was carried out with an Illumina HiSeq 2500. To make first-strand cDNA, Superscript III was used along with a set of TRAV- and TRBV-specific primers so that both the TCRalpha and TCRbeta chains were covered. TCRs were amplified with Phusion for around 20 PCR cycles, with a constant-region primer paired with the adapter attached to the V primers. TCRdb applied fastp at Q25 and MiXCR to the public reads, then kept only in-frame beta chains. One record per CDR3 amino acid sequence lists the most common genes and DNA. The sample table shows around 90,000 distinct CDR3 sequences, and approximately 17% are seen once. The top ten clonotypes cover around 6.3% of the sample. The intended sense of this specimen's time point label: before trial treatment.

This sample comprised PBMCs, obtained before treatment. The receptors were gathered from a male donor with prostate cancer.

This clonotype occurred many times. The chain links TRBV9 to TRBJ2-1; 7 bases fit TRBD2. Germline CDR1 reads SGDLS; CDR2 reads YYNGEE. This CDR3 is 13 amino acids long. The ends lost 4 bases at V and 10 bases at J; junction bases unmatched: 8. The CDR3 is CASSIRPSGEQFF. The CDR3 nucleotides read TGTGCCAGCAGCATTCGGCCTAGCGGCGAGCAGTTCTTC.

This clonotype was picked up many times. A much more abundant neighbour one base away suggests this may be a read error. The chain carries TRBV7-2 and TRBJ2-7; 11 bases are shared with TRBD2. Germline V gene lookup returns CDR1 SGHTA and CDR2 FQGNSA. The CDR3 is 17 residues long. CDR3 region: CAGSPSRLAGPLYEQYF. CDR3 sequence (DNA): TGTGCCGGCAGCCCATCCAGACTAGCGGGGCCGCTATACGAGCAGTACTTC.

This clonotype was seen ten or more times. The CDR3 DNA reads TGTGCCAGCAGCTTAGCAGGGTCAGGGTCTTCACCCCTCCACTTT. Its translation is CASSLAGSGSSPLHF. This chain connects TRBV11-2 to TRBJ1-6; TRBD1 is a possible D gene (5 bases). V was pared by 1 base and J by 9 bases, with 13 bases between. Germline V lookup: CDR1 SGHAT, CDR2 FQNNGV. This CDR3 region has 15 residues.

This clonotype was detected ten times or more. The chain is built from TRBV15 and TRBJ2-7; D gene ambiguous. CDR3 length: 15 residues. The germline gives CDR1 LNHNV, CDR2 YYDKDF (reference sequence). Trimming removed 0 bases from V and 0 bases from J, with 9 bases in between. The CDR3 coding sequence is TGTGCCACCAGCAGAGACCGCATAAGCTCCTACGAGCAGTACTTC. Protein product: CATSRDRISSYEQYF.

This clonotype was seen many times. The CDR3 DNA reads as TGTGCCAGCAGCTTATATATAGCGGGGAGCACAGATACGCAGTATTTT. This gives the protein CASSLYIAGSTDTQYF. The chain carries TRBV7-9 and TRBJ2-3; 8 bases align to TRBD2. Germline CDR1 reads SEHNR; CDR2 reads FQNEAQ (reference sequence). The J segment lost 0 bases and the V segment lost 2 bases, leaving 4 bases of the junction unmatched. The length of the CDR3 is 16 residues.

This clonotype was recorded at least ten times. CDR3 bases: TGTGCCAGCAGTTTACGCCCGGGGGCGCGTACTTCACCCCTCCACTTT. Amino acid sequence: CASSLRPGARTSPLHF. The rearrangement joins TRBV28 to TRBJ1-6, with D possibly being TRBD1 (6 bases). The CDR3 loop spans 16 amino acids. Germline V lookup: CDR1 MDHEN, CDR2 SYDVKM. Trimming took off 2 bases at V and 9 bases at J, with 17 bases between the two ends.

This clonotype was observed many times. This chain connects TRBV20-1 to TRBJ2-5; 8 bases are shared with TRBD2. Germline trimming cut 2 bases from V and 0 bases from J; bases unmatched to any gene: 5. Germline loops: CDR1 DFQATT, CDR2 SNEGSKA (reference sequence). The CDR3 contains 15 residues. CDR3 in amino acids: CSARPREAYQETQYF. For the CDR3, the DNA is TGCAGTGCTAGACCGCGGGAGGCCTACCAAGAGACCCAGTACTTC.

This clonotype was counted ten times or more. The chain has TRBV2 and TRBJ1-6, with TRBD1 matching over 7 bases. This CDR3 region has 15 residues. From germline, CDR1 is SNHLY and CDR2 FYNNEI. After removal of 5 bases from V and 9 bases from J, the junction contained 10 bases not matched to a gene. The CDR3 DNA is TGTGCCAGCAGTATAGGACAGGCGGGCGCTTCACCCCTCCACTTT. Translated, it gives CASSIGQAGASPLHF.

The chain couples TRBV4-3 to TRBJ2-3, with D possibly matching TRBD2 (5 bases). The V end was cut by 0 bases, the J end by 1 base, with 14 bases between. From germline, CDR1 is LGHNA and CDR2 YSLEER. The CDR3 length is 17 residues. CDR3 amino acids: CASSQDLRALRTDTQYF. The CDR3 nucleotides read TGCGCCAGCAGCCAAGATCTGCGGGCCCTTCGCACAGATACGCAGTATTTT.

Many counts were recorded for this clonotype. This sequence joins TRBV20-1 and TRBJ2-7; 9 bases match TRBD1. The CDR3 is 13 residues long. Unmatched junction bases numbered 7, after V lost 5 bases and J lost 5 bases. Germline loops: CDR1 DFQATT, CDR2 SNEGSKA (reference sequence). The CDR3 sequence: CSAGQGPANEQYF. Here the CDR3 DNA reads TGCAGTGCTGGACAGGGGCCGGCGAACGAGCAGTACTTC.

This clonotype was seen many times. The genes are TRBV7-9 and TRBJ2-3; D gene unclear. The germline CDR1 and CDR2 sequences are SEHNR and FQNEAQ (reference sequence). The CDR3 has 13 residues. V was pared by 4 bases and J by 6 bases, with 11 bases between. The DNA for the CDR3 is TGTGCCAGCAGCTCGAGGCCGGTTGATACGCAGTATTTT. Residues: CASSSRPVDTQYF.

On this clonotype itself: One base separates it from a far larger clone, so it is likely a read error. J is TRBJ2-1 and V is TRBV15; D not resolved. The CDR3 is made up of 15 amino acids. Trimming took 0 bases from V and 9 from J, leaving 15 bases between them. Germline CDR1 reads LNHNV; CDR2 reads YYDKDF (reference sequence). The CDR3: CATSRDRRPEGEQFF. The CDR3 DNA follows: TGTGCCACCAGCAGAGATCGGAGACCTGAAGGTGAGCAGTTCTTC.

This clonotype was counted many times. This chain uses TRBV4-3 with TRBJ2-5; TRBD1 might be the D (8 bases). Germline loops: CDR1 LGHNA, CDR2 YSLEER. This CDR3 region has 16 residues. Trimming removed 2 bases at V and 4 bases at J, with 17 bases between. As DNA, the CDR3 is TGCGCCAGCAGCCAAACACCAGGGGGCGGGGGAGAGACCCAGTACTTC. It translates to CASSQTPGGGGETQYF.

This clonotype was seen at least ten times. The gene calls are TRBV20-1 and TRBJ2-5, with TRBD2 matching 7 bases. This CDR3 has 12 amino acids. Germline V gene lookup returns CDR1 DFQATT and CDR2 SNEGSKA (reference sequence). J lost 5 bases, V lost 3 bases, and 3 bases had no gene match. CDR3 DNA: TGCAGTGCTAGCTTCGGGAGGGAGACCCAGTACTTC. Its translation is CSASFGRETQYF.

This clonotype was observed many times. This chain uses TRBV4-2 with TRBJ1-6; the D gene is possibly TRBD1 (6 bases). Trimming removed 0 bases at V and 3 bases at J, with 15 bases between. This CDR3 has 18 amino acids. Germline lookup yields CDR1 LGHNA and CDR2 YNFKEQ. The CDR3 DNA reads as TGTGCCAGCAGCCAAGATCTGGGGGGCCAGAACTATAATTCACCCCTCCACTTT. Translated: CASSQDLGGQNYNSPLHF.

In its sample, this clonotype was seen many times. This sequence joins TRBV23-1 and TRBJ1-6; D unresolved. TRBV23-1 is recorded as an ORF, its role being uncertain. This CDR3 spans 15 amino acids. Trimming shortened V by 2 bases and J by 7 bases, and 12 bases separated the two germline ends. The CDR3 protein is CASSQPGDQNSPLHF. The CDR3 DNA sequence: TGCGCCAGCAGTCAACCCGGGGATCAGAATTCACCCCTCCACTTT.

The chain joins TRBV2 to TRBJ2-1, with a tentative D call TRBD2 (6 bases). V was trimmed by 1 base and J by 5 bases, leaving 12 bases between them. Germline CDR1 and CDR2: SNHLY and FYNNEI. There are 15 residues in the CDR3. The CDR3 DNA follows: TGTGCCAGCAGTGAAGGTCTAGCGTTAAACAATGAGCAGTTCTTC. Translated, it gives CASSEGLALNNEQFF.

This clonotype was picked up many times. The rearrangement joins TRBV7-8 to TRBJ2-1; tentatively, D is TRBD2 (7 bases). The CDR3 sequence is 15 residues long. V dropped 4 bases and J dropped 3 bases, with 13 bases sitting between them. Germline V gene data show CDR1 as SGHVS and CDR2 as FQNEAQ. The CDR3 loop reads CASSWGRGSYNEQFF. The CDR3 DNA reads TGTGCCAGCAGCTGGGGGAGGGGGAGCTACAATGAGCAGTTCTTC.